This T cell receptor beta chain was found in a study of vaccination and CD4 T cells after COVID-19. As for the study in general: The cells were exposed to overlapping spike peptides originating from SARS-CoV-2, HCoV-NL63, HCoV-OC43 and HCoV-229E for stimulation.

Cultured CD4+ T cells had their DNA profiled by the Oncomine TCR Beta short-read assay. Someone extracted genomic DNA from cultured CD4+ T cells. Via MiXCR, TCRdb re-called the PCR reads, giving one row per CDR3 protein. The table has 9,000 to 13,000 distinct CDR3 sequences, approximately 31% seen once. This sample's treatment: approximately 11-day PBMC culture with coronavirus spike peptide pools or control peptides (ViraFEST assay). Gathering of the CD4+ T cells, from the unexposed donor, took place before the COVID-19 pandemic (2011-2018). Peptide pool stimulation in ViraFEST expanded antigen-specific T cells, whose TCRs were then sequenced. Negative selection separated CD4+ T cells from approximately 11-day cultures. CDR3 length: 14 amino acids. The V gene end was trimmed by 8 bases and the J gene end by 2 bases; junction bases not matched to a gene: 8. CDR1 and CDR2 (germline): MNHNS, SASEGT. This clonotype was seen only a few times. The target antigen is unknown.

This clonotype was obtained from a human donor in good health. The sequencing sample was made of CD4+ T cells from blood, cultured in vitro. V usage is TRBV6-1 and J usage is TRBJ2-5, with TRBD1 matching over 7 bases. CDR3 in amino acids: CASLDRTRQETQYF. The DNA for the CDR3 is TGTGCCAGCCTGGACAGGACGAGGCAAGAGACCCAGTACTTC.